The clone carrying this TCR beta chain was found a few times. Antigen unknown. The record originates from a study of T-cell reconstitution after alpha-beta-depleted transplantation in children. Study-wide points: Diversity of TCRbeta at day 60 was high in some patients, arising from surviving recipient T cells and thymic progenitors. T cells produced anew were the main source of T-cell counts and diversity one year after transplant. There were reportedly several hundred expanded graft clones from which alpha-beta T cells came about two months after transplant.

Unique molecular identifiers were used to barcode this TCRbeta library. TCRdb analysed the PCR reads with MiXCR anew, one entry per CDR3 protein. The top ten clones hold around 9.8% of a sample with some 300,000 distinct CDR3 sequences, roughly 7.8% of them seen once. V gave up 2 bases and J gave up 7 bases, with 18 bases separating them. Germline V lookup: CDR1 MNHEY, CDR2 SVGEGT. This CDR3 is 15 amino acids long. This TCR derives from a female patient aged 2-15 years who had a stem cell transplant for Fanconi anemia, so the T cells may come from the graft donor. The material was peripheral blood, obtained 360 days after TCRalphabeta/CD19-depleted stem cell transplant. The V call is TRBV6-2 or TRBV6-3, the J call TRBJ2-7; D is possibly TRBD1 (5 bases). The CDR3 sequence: CASSYMGRTWREQYF. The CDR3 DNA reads TGTGCCAGCAGTTACATGGGTAGGACATGGCGGGAGCAGTACTTC.